A selection of T cell receptor beta chains follows, all from one sample in a study of beta chain features in type 1 diabetes. Libraries were prepared by immunoSEQ multiplex PCR; TCRdb keeps only in-frame clonotypes and omits some of them. The sample consists of approximately 250,000 clones, roughly 10% of them appearing once. The sequenced material came from naive CD4+ T cells from blood. Receptors were obtained from a man aged 25 to 40 with type 1 diabetes. Both conserved end residues are part of each CDR3. A D gene is named only where the DNA matches it firmly. Size values are once, few and many counts, or a class for expanded clones, and some rows have none.

size: few; V: TRBV28; D: TRBD1; J: TRBJ2-3; CDR3: CASSSRDREGTDTQYF; DNA: TGTGCCAGCAGTTCCCGGGACAGGGAGGGCACAGATACGCAGTATTTT
size: few; V: TRBV5-1; D: TRBD1; J: TRBJ1-6; CDR3: CASSLGTGVSPLHF; DNA: TGCGCCAGCAGCCTAGGGACAGGGGTTTCACCCCTCCACTTT
size: -; V: TRBV5-1; D: TRBD2; J: TRBJ2-1; CDR3: CASSPGGGYNEQFF; DNA: TGCGCCAGCAGCCCTGGGGGGGGATACAATGAGCAGTTCTTC
size: -; V: TRBV7-9; D: -; J: TRBJ2-1; CDR3: CASSLGGGRDEQFF; DNA: TGTGCCAGCAGCTTAGGGGGGGGCCGGGATGAGCAGTTCTTC
size: -; V: TRBV2; D: -; J: TRBJ2-3; CDR3: CASSVHTDTQYF; DNA: TGTGCCAGCAGTGTACATACAGATACGCAGTATTTT
size: -; V: TRBV15; D: TRBD1; J: TRBJ1-6; CDR3: CATSGGDRGYNSPLHF; DNA: TGTGCCACCAGCGGGGGTGACAGGGGTTATAATTCACCCCTCCACTTT
size: -; V: TRBV6-1; D: TRBD1; J: TRBJ1-5; CDR3: CASSPDRANQPQHF; DNA: TGTGCCAGCAGCCCCGACAGGGCGAATCAGCCCCAGCATTTT
size: few; V: TRBV5-1; D: -; J: TRBJ1-1; CDR3: CASSAQASNTEAFF; DNA: TGCGCCAGCAGTGCTCAGGCTTCGAACACTGAAGCTTTCTTT
size: -; V: TRBV11-1; D: -; J: TRBJ2-7; CDR3: CASSFATGPYEQYF; DNA: TGTGCCAGCAGCTTCGCTACAGGGCCCTACGAGCAGTACTTC
size: few; V: TRBV5-4; D: TRBD2; J: TRBJ2-2; CDR3: CASSPASGGAKVTGELFF; DNA: TGTGCCAGTTCTCCGGCTAGCGGGGGGGCCAAGGTCACCGGGGAGCTGTTTTTT
size: -; V: TRBV6-5; D: TRBD1; J: TRBJ1-2; CDR3: CASSRGQGFHYGYTF; DNA: TGTGCCAGCAGTCGGGGACAGGGATTCCACTATGGCTACACCTTC
size: few; V: TRBV5-1; D: -; J: TRBJ2-1; CDR3: CASSFTANLYNEQFF; DNA: TGCGCCAGCAGCTTCACAGCAAACCTATACAATGAGCAGTTCTTC
size: few; V: TRBV5-1; D: -; J: TRBJ1-1; CDR3: CASSFNRNTEAFF; DNA: TGCGCCAGCAGCTTTAACAGGAACACTGAAGCTTTCTTT
size: few; V: TRBV7-7; D: -; J: TRBJ2-5; CDR3: CASSLRAGDKETQYF; DNA: TGTGCTAGCAGCTTACGGGCGGGGGACAAAGAGACCCAGTACTTC
size: -; V: TRBV2; D: TRBD1; J: TRBJ2-4; CDR3: CASSAGQAGRQYF; DNA: TGTGCCAGCAGTGCGGGACAGGCCGGGAGACAGTACTTC
size: -; V: TRBV9; D: -; J: TRBJ1-2; CDR3: CASSVEGDGYTF; DNA: TGTGCCAGCAGCGTAGAAGGAGATGGCTACACCTTC
size: few; V: TRBV18; D: -; J: TRBJ2-2; CDR3: CASSPREAGELFF; DNA: TGTGCCAGCTCACCACGGGAGGCCGGGGAGCTGTTTTTT
size: -; V: TRBV7-8; D: -; J: TRBJ1-2; CDR3: CASSLNEGAYGYTF; DNA: TGTGCCAGCAGCTTAAACGAAGGGGCCTATGGCTACACCTTC
size: few; V: TRBV27; D: TRBD1; J: TRBJ2-2; CDR3: CASSPTGVTGELFF; DNA: TGTGCCAGCAGTCCGACAGGGGTAACCGGGGAGCTGTTTTTT
size: -; V: TRBV2; D: TRBD1; J: TRBJ2-5; CDR3: CASDRDQETQYF; DNA: TGTGCCAGCGACAGGGATCAAGAGACCCAGTACTTC
size: -; V: TRBV19; D: TRBD1; J: TRBJ1-1; CDR3: CASSIRGTGRQAFF; DNA: TGTGCCAGTAGTATCCGGGGGACAGGGCGGCAAGCTTTCTTT
size: few; V: TRBV11-1; D: -; J: TRBJ1-1; CDR3: CASSLAQSLPNTEAFF; DNA: TGTGCCAGCAGCTTAGCGCAGTCATTACCGAACACTGAAGCTTTCTTT
size: -; V: TRBV7-8; D: -; J: TRBJ2-5; CDR3: CASSSILGGRRETQYF; DNA: TGTGCCAGCAGCTCGATACTCGGAGGGCGCAGGGAGACCCAGTACTTC
size: -; V: TRBV7-2; D: TRBD2; J: TRBJ2-7; CDR3: CASSPGLVTYEQYF; DNA: TGTGCCAGCAGCCCGGGACTAGTAACCTACGAGCAGTACTTC
size: few; V: TRBV2; D: TRBD1; J: TRBJ1-1; CDR3: CASSLDRGRTEAFF; DNA: TGTGCCAGCAGCTTGGACAGGGGTCGCACTGAAGCTTTCTTT
size: few; V: TRBV2; D: TRBD1; J: TRBJ1-5; CDR3: CASRQGVFGPQHF; DNA: TGTGCCAGCCGTCAGGGGGTTTTTGGGCCCCAGCATTTT
size: -; V: TRBV11-1; D: -; J: TRBJ2-3; CDR3: CASSFERDTQYF; DNA: TGTGCCAGCAGCTTCGAGAGAGATACGCAGTATTTT
size: once; V: TRBV9; D: -; J: TRBJ2-2; CDR3: CASSVVLAGGELFF; DNA: TGTGCCAGCAGCGTAGTACTAGCAGGCGGGGAGCTGTTTTTT